This T cell receptor (beta chain) was observed in a study of post-analysis software for immune sequencing data. Study-wide background: Secondary progressive, relapsing-remitting and progressive-relapsing multiple sclerosis were among the included disease courses.

Germline V gene lookup returns CDR1 MNHEY and CDR2 SVGEGT. Trimming pared 2 bases from V and 0 bases from J, leaving 4 bases between. CDR3 length: 13 residues. Study-wide results and caveats: F measure showed strong co-clustering of same-batch samples. A few TRBV segments (TRBV5-6, TRBV5-1 and TRBV20-1 among them) occurred more frequently in patients than in controls.

Each TCR beta cDNA library carried unique molecular identifiers. TCRdb independently ran MiXCR on the PCR reads; one entry per CDR3 protein. This sample has around 200,000 distinct CDR3 sequences, with approximately 29% found just once. This clonotype was observed many times. Its target is unknown. The V and J genes are TRBV6-2 or TRBV6-3 and TRBJ1-2; D gene ambiguous. This clonotype originated in a girl aged 2-17 years with multiple sclerosis. The sequencing input was blood. CDR3 sequence reads: CASSYQANYGYTF. The CDR3 nucleotides are TGTGCCAGCAGTTACCAAGCTAACTATGGCTACACCTTC.